The clone carrying this T cell receptor beta chain has just one count. The sample comes from a study of blood T cell repertoires in COVID-19. V was pared by 0 bases and J by 7 bases, with 16 bases between. The CDR3 runs to 16 residues. The V gene's germline CDR1 is MGHRA and CDR2 YSYEKL. TCRdb's copy holds only in-frame clones and misses some; the assay was immunoSEQ multiplex PCR. The repertoire holds about 190,000 clones, with roughly 82% as singletons. The rearrangement joins TRBV4-1 to TRBJ1-5; D is possibly TRBD1 (6 bases). Sequencing was performed on PBMCs or T cells enriched from blood (not recorded which). This TCR derives from a woman aged 55-70 years with acute COVID-19. The CDR3 reads CASSQDRHREGQPQHF. CDR3 sequence (DNA): TGCGCCAGCAGCCAAGATAGGCACAGGGAGGGCCAGCCCCAGCATTTT.